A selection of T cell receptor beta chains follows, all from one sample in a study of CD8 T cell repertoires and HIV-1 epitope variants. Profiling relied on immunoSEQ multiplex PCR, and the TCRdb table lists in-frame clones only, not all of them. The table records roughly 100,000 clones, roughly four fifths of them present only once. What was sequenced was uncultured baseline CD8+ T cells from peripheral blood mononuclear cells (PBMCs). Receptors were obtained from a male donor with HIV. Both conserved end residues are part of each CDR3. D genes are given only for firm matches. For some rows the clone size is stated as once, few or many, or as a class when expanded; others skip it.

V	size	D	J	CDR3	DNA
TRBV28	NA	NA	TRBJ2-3	CASSLPGPNTDTQYF	TGTGCCAGCAGTCTACCGGGACCTAACACAGATACGCAGTATTTT
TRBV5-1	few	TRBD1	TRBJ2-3	CASSVVQGQADTQYF	TGCGCCAGCAGTGTGGTACAGGGGCAGGCAGATACGCAGTATTTT
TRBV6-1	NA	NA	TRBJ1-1	CASSEFENTEAFF	TGTGCCAGCAGTGAATTCGAGAACACTGAAGCTTTCTTT
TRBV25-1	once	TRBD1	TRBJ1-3	CASSDQGANTIYF	TGTGCCAGCAGTGACCAGGGGGCGAACACCATATATTTT
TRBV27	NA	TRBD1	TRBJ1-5	CASSPQGRFLHQPQHF	TGTGCCAGCAGTCCACAGGGGCGATTTCTTCATCAGCCCCAGCATTTT
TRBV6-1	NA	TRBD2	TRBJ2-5	CASSEIAGGYQETQYF	TGTGCCAGCAGTGAGATAGCGGGAGGGTACCAAGAGACCCAGTACTTC
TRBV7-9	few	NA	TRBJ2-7	CASSHNGQGGALYF	TGTGCCAGCAGCCACAACGGACAGGGAGGGGCTTTGTACTTC
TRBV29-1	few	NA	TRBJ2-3	CSAYRDSSTDTQYF	TGCAGCGCTTACAGGGACTCTAGCACAGATACGCAGTATTTT
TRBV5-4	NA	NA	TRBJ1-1	CASSLASYTEAFF	TGTGCCAGCAGCTTGGCGTCTTACACTGAAGCTTTCTTT
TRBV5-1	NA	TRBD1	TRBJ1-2	CASSLGTGGGKLSYGYTF	TGCGCCAGCAGCTTGGGGACAGGGGGCGGAAAGTTGTCTTATGGCTACACCTTC
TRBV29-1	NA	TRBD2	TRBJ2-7	CSVWTSGSHEQYF	TGCAGCGTGTGGACTAGCGGGAGCCACGAGCAGTACTTC
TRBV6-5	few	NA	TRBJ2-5	CASSYEGETQYF	TGTGCCAGCAGTTACGAGGGGGAGACCCAGTACTTC
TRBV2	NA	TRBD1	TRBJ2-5	CASRDRGRETQYF	TGTGCCAGCAGGGACAGGGGGCGGGAGACCCAGTACTTC
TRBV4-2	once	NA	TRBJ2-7	CASSQAGTTYEQYF	TGTGCCAGCAGCCAAGCGGGGACAACCTACGAGCAGTACTTC
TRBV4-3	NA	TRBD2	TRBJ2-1	CASSQRGGEVDEQFF	TGCGCCAGCAGCCAACGGGGGGGTGAGGTCGATGAGCAGTTCTTC
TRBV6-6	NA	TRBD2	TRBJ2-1	CASSYPSGRNNEQFF	TGTGCCAGCAGTTACCCTAGCGGAAGGAACAATGAGCAGTTCTTC
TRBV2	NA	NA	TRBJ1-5	CASSEARGNQPQHF	TGTGCCAGCAGTGAAGCTCGGGGAAATCAGCCCCAGCATTTT
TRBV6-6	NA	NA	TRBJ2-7	CASSYTGRSSYEQYF	TGTGCCAGCAGTTACACCGGGAGATCGTCCTACGAGCAGTACTTC
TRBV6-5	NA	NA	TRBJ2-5	CASCRIQETQYF	TGTGCCAGCTGTCGAATCCAAGAGACCCAGTACTTC
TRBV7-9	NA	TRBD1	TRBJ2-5	CASSPDRVQETQYF	TGTGCCAGCAGCCCCGACAGGGTCCAAGAGACCCAGTACTTC
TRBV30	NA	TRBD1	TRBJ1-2	CAWSDGTGDLGYTF	TGTGCCTGGAGTGATGGGACAGGGGACCTTGGCTACACCTTC
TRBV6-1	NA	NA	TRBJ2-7	CASLEIGYEQYF	TGTGCCAGCCTAGAAATCGGGTACGAGCAGTACTTC
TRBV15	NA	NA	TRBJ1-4	CATSRDVGKLFF	TGTGCCACCAGCAGAGATGTGGGGAAACTGTTTTTT
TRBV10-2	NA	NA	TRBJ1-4	CASSEYTGWNEKLFF	TGCGCCAGCAGTGAATACACAGGGTGGAATGAAAAACTGTTTTTT
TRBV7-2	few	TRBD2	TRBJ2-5	CASSEGGLVKETQYF	TGTGCCAGCAGCGAGGGGGGACTAGTGAAAGAGACCCAGTACTTC
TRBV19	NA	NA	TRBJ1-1	CASSQGRGTEAFF	TGTGCCAGTAGCCAGGGGCGCGGCACTGAAGCTTTCTTT
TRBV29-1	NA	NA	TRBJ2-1	CSVDQNEQFF	TGCAGCGTTGACCAAAATGAGCAGTTCTTC
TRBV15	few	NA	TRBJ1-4	CATSREGVATNEKLFF	TGTGCCACCAGCAGAGAGGGCGTCGCAACTAATGAAAAACTGTTTTTT
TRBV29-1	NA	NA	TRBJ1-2	CSVDGGIGYGYTF	TGCAGCGTTGATGGAGGGATAGGCTATGGCTACACCTTC
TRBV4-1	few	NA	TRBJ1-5	CASSQVPFQASNQPQHF	TGCGCCAGCAGCCAAGTCCCTTTCCAAGCCAGCAATCAGCCCCAGCATTTT
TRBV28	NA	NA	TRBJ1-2	CASRNLPRRGYTF	TGTGCCAGCAGAAACCTACCAAGGCGAGGCTACACCTTC
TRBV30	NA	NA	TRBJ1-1	CAWRKGSNTEAFF	TGTGCCTGGAGAAAGGGCAGCAACACTGAAGCTTTCTTT
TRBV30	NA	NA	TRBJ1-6	CAWSRGSSYNSPLHF	TGTGCCTGGAGCCGGGGGAGTTCCTATAATTCACCCCTCCACTTT
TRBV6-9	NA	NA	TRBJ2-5	CAGWPGGKQETQYF	TGTGCCGGATGGCCGGGCGGGAAGCAAGAGACCCAGTACTTC
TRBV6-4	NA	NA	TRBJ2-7	CASFTTPTAEQYF	TGTGCCAGCTTCACGACACCCACGGCCGAGCAGTACTTC
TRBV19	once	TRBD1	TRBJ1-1	CASSPNRGSYTEAFF	TGTGCCAGTAGTCCAAACAGGGGCTCGTACACTGAAGCTTTCTTT
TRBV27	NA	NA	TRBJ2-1	CASSLSRGGGEQFF	TGTGCCAGCAGTTTATCCAGGGGCGGGGGAGAGCAGTTCTTC
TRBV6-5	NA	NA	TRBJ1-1	CASRTSSEEAFF	TGTGCCAGCAGGACTTCCTCCGAAGAAGCTTTCTTT
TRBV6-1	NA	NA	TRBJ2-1	CASSEQGSNEQFF	TGTGCCAGCAGTGAACAGGGAAGTAATGAGCAGTTCTTC
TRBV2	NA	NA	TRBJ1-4	CASTGGTGNYGEKLFF	TGTGCCAGCACCGGCGGTACAGGAAACTACGGGGAAAAACTGTTTTTT
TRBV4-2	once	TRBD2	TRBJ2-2	CASSQVAGGRGGELFF	TGTGCCAGCAGCCAGGTAGCGGGGGGTAGAGGCGGGGAGCTGTTTTTT
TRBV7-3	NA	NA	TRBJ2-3	CASSLGQSPDTQYF	TGTGCCAGCAGCTTAGGACAGAGCCCAGATACGCAGTATTTT
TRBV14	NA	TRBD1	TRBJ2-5	CASSQVGTGSQETQYF	TGTGCCAGCAGCCAAGTCGGGACAGGCAGCCAAGAGACCCAGTACTTC
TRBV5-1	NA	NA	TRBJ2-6	CASSLDGGAGANVLTF	TGCGCCAGCAGCTTGGACGGGGGCGCTGGGGCCAACGTCCTGACTTTC
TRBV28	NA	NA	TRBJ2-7	CASSLISLRGQTDYEQYF	TGTGCCAGCAGTCTAATCAGCCTCAGGGGCCAGACGGACTACGAGCAGTACTTC
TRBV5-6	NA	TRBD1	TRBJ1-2	CASIRTGTNYGYTF	TGTGCCAGCATCCGGACAGGGACGAACTATGGCTACACCTTC
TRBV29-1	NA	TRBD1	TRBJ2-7	CSVMNTGGSYEQYF	TGCAGCGTGATGAATACAGGGGGATCCTACGAGCAGTACTTC
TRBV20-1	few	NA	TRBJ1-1	CSASRDVPFF	TGCAGTGCTAGCAGGGACGTGCCTTTCTTT
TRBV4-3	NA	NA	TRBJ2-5	CASSQETRTGETQYF	TGCGCCAGCAGCCAAGAAACGAGGACGGGGGAGACCCAGTACTTC
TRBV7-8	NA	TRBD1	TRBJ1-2	CASRDREAGYTF	TGTGCCAGCAGGGACAGGGAGGCTGGCTACACCTTC
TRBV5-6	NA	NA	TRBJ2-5	CASSLTWLGETQYF	TGTGCCAGCAGCTTGACCTGGTTGGGGGAGACCCAGTACTTC
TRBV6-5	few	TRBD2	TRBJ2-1	CASSYSPSGGHNEQFF	TGTGCCAGCAGTTACTCGCCTAGCGGGGGACACAATGAGCAGTTCTTC